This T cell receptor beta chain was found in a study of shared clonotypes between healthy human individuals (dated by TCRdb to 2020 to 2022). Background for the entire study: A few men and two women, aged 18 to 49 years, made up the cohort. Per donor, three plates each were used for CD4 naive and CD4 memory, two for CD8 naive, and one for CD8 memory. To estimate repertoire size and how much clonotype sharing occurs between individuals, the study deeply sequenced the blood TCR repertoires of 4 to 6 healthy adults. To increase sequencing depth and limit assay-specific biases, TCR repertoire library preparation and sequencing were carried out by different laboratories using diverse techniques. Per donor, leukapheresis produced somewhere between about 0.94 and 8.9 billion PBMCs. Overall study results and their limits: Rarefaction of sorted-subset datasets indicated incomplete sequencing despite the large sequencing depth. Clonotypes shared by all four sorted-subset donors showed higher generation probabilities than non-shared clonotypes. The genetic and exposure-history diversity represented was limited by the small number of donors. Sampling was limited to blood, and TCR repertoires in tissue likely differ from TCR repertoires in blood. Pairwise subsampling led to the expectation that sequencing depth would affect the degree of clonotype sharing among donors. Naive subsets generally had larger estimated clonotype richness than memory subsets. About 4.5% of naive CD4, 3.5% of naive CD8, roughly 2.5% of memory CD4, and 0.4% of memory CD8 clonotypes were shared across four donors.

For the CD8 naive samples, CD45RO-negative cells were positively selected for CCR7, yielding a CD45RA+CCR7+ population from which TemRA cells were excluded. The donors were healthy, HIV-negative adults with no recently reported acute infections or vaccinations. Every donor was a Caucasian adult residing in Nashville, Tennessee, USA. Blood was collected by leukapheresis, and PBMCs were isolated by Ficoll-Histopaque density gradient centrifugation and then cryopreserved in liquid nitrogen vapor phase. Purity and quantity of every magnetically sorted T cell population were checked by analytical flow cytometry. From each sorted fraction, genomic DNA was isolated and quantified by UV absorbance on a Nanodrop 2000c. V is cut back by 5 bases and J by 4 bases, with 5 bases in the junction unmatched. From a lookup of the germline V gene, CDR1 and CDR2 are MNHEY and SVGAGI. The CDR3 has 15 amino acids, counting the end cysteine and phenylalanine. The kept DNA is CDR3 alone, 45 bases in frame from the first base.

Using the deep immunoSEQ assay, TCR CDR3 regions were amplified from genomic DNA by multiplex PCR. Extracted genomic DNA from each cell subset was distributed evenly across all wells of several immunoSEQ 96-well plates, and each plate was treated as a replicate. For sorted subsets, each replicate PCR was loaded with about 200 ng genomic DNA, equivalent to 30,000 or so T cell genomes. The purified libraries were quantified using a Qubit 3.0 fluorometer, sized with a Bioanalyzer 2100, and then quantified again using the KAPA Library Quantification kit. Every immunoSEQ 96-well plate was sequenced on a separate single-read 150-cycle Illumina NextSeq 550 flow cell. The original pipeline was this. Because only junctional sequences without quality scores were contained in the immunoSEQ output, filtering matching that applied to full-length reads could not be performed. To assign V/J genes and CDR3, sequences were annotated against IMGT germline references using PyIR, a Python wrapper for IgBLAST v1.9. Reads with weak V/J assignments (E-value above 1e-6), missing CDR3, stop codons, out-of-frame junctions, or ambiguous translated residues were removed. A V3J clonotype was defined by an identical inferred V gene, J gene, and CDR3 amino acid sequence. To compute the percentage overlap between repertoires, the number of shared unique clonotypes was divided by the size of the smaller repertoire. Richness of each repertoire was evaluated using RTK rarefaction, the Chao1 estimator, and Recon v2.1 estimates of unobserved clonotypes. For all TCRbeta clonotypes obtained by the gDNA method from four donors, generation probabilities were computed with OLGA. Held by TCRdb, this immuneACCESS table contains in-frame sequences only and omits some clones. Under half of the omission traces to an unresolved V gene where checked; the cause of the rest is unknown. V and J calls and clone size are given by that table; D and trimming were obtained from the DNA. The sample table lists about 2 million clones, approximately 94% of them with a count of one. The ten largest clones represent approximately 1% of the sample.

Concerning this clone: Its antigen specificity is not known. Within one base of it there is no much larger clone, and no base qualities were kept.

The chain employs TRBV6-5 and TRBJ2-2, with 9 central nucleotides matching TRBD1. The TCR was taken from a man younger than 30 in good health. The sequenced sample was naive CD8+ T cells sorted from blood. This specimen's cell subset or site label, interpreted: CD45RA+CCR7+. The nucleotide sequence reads TGTGCCAGCAGTCCACAGGGGGCTGTCACCGGGGAGCTGTTTTTT. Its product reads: CASSPQGAVTGELFF.